This passage covers 28 T cell receptor beta chains from one sample sequenced in a study of metastatic and nonmetastatic thyroid tumors. TCRdb called clones again from the PCR reads with MiXCR. The table has tens of thousands of clones, more than 20% seen once. Each patient went into thyroid surgery without having received any treatment. Input material: tumor tissue. All receptors derive from a male donor with papillary thyroid cancer or a benign thyroid nodule (not recorded which). Some clones in this sample may be carry-over from other donors' samples.

Concerning this clone itself: The germline gene is not matched at one end of the junction; a read error may be the cause. The V and J genes are TRBV20-1 and TRBJ2-7, with a weak D call TRBD2 (6 bases). The CDR3 spans 12 residues. Germline V lookup: CDR1 DFQATT, CDR2 SNEGSKA (reference sequence). Written as DNA, the CDR3 is TGCAGTGCTAGCGGGAGTCGCAAAGAGCTGTACTTC. Translation gives CSASGSRKELYF.

This clone was counted many times. In DNA form, the CDR3 reads TGTGCCAGCAGTTTAACCGATGCCCGGACTGCCCTAATCAAAACAGGGTTCTTC. It is translated as CASSLTDARTALIKTGFF. The chain combines TRBV28 with TRBJ2-1; perhaps D is TRBD1 or TRBD2 (5 bases each). The CDR3 runs 18 residues. Germline V gives CDR1 MDHEN, CDR2 SYDVKM. The V gene lost 2 bases and the J gene lost 15 bases, with 32 bases spanning the gap.

V and J are TRBV5-4 and TRBJ1-5, with D perhaps matching TRBD1 (6 bases). The CDR3 has 16 residues. Germline V gene lookup returns CDR1 SGHNT and CDR2 YYREEE (reference sequence). The CDR3 spells CSSSLGGDYSNQPQHF. In DNA, the CDR3 is TGTTCGAGCAGCTTGGGGGGCGATTATAGCAATCAGCCCCAGCATTTT.

In its sample, this clone was seen many times. The rearrangement links TRBV7-2 to TRBJ2-3, with D possibly called TRBD1 or TRBD2 (5 bases each). V lost 5 bases and J 5 bases, leaving 11 bases between the germline ends. The CDR3 extends over 13 amino acids. From germline, CDR1 is SGHTA and CDR2 FQGNSA. CDR3 sequence reads: CASSLQGVDTQYF. The DNA for the CDR3 is TGTGCCAGCAGCCTTCAGGGAGTAGATACGCAGTATTTT.

The V and J genes are TRBV20-1 and TRBJ2-7; D might be TRBD2 (5 bases). Germline CDR1 and CDR2: DFQATT and SNEGSKA (reference sequence). The CDR3 covers 15 residues. The ends were cut back, 0 bases at V and 0 bases at J, with 12 bases in the middle. CDR3 protein: CSARDLAGSSYEQYF. CDR3 in DNA: TGCAGTGCTAGAGATCTGGCGGGTAGCTCCTACGAGCAGTACTTC.

The rearrangement links TRBV13 to TRBJ2-7; 9 bases are shared with TRBD1. CDR1 and CDR2 (germline): PRHDT, FYEKMQ (reference sequence). The CDR3 totals 14 residues. With V trimmed by 6 bases and J by 2 bases, 5 bases remained unmatched. CDR3 sequence (DNA): TGTGCCAGCAGACGGACAGGGGCCCCCTACGAGCAGTACTTC. Amino acids: CASRRTGAPYEQYF.

This clone came up many times. The rearrangement joins TRBV6-5 to TRBJ1-1; D is possibly TRBD1 (5 bases). V was pared by 2 bases and J by 0 bases, with 13 bases between. Germline assignment: CDR1 MNHEY and CDR2 SVGAGI. The CDR3 runs 16 residues. CDR3 coding DNA: TGTGCCAGCAGTTACGCCCCCGGGGCGGTGAACACTGAAGCTTTCTTT. Protein sequence: CASSYAPGAVNTEAFF.

This clone was counted between two and nine times. A much bigger clone sits one base away, suggesting this may be a read error. This chain links TRBV12-3 or TRBV12-4 with TRBJ2-3; D is undetermined. The CDR3 consists of 13 residues. V shed 8 bases and J shed 2 bases, with 11 bases lying between them. The CDR3 protein is CASASVTTDTQYF. The CDR3 DNA reads as TGTGCCAGCGCCTCGGTAACCACAGATACGCAGTATTTT.

This rearrangement joins TRBV28 to TRBJ2-2, with D tentatively TRBD1 (5 bases). The CDR3 sequence is 15 residues long. The germline CDR1 and CDR2 sequences are MDHEN and SYDVKM. The V gene lost 5 bases and the J gene lost 4 bases, with 14 bases spanning the gap. The CDR3 DNA reads TGTGCCAGCAGTCACCAGGGTATGGGCACCGGGGAGCTGTTTTTT. It specifies CASSHQGMGTGELFF.

This clone occurred a few times. Just one base apart from a much larger clone, this may be a read error. The CDR3 DNA reads TGTGCCAGCAGAGCCCGAGGGACAGGACAATCAGATACGCAGTATTTT. Amino acid sequence: CASRARGTGQSDTQYF. The J gene is TRBJ2-3, the V gene TRBV6-2 or TRBV6-3, with TRBD1 matching over 8 bases. J was trimmed by 4 bases and V by 6 bases; bases with no gene match: 12. Germline loops: CDR1 MNHEY, CDR2 SVGEGT. This CDR3 region has 16 residues.

This clone was seen repeatedly, ten times or more. The gene calls are TRBV6-5 and TRBJ1-4, with TRBD1 as a possible D gene (5 bases). The germline V and J ends were trimmed by 2 bases and 4 bases, with 14 bases remaining between them. The CDR3 sequence is 16 residues long. Germline V gene data show CDR1 as MNHEY and CDR2 as SVGAGI. The CDR3 DNA reads TGTGCCAGCAGTTACACAAGCGGGGGAAGTAATGAAAAACTGTTTTTT. Translating it yields CASSYTSGGSNEKLFF.

This clone was counted between two and nine times. V gene TRBV27 combines with J gene TRBJ2-5; TRBD2 matches at 12 bases. The germline V gene has CDR1 MNHEY and CDR2 SMNVEV (reference sequence). This CDR3 is built from 18 residues. The V and J ends lost 5 bases and 4 bases, in that order; junction bases with no gene match: 14. CDR3 protein: CASSHGVAKGLAGETQYF. As DNA, the CDR3 is TGTGCCAGCAGTCACGGCGTGGCCAAGGGACTAGCGGGAGAGACCCAGTACTTC.

This clone was seen ten or more times. V usage is TRBV12-3 or TRBV12-4 and J usage is TRBJ2-3; possible D gene TRBD2, 6 bases. Trimming shortened V by 5 bases and J by 9 bases, and 6 bases separated the two germline ends. This CDR3 has 10 residues. The CDR3 region is CASSRGTQYF. In DNA form, the CDR3 reads TGTGCCAGCAGTCGGGGGACGCAGTATTTT.

This clone was observed a single time. V gene TRBV4-1 combines with J gene TRBJ1-1; 8 bases align to TRBD1. Germline V gene data show CDR1 as MGHRA and CDR2 as YSYEKL. The ends lost 0 bases at V and 10 bases at J; junction bases unmatched: 4. The CDR3 has 13 amino acids. The CDR3 DNA is TGCGCCAGCAGCCAAGAGGGGACAGGTCGAGCTTTCTTT. It specifies CASSQEGTGRAFF.

This clone was detected ten times or more. The chain joins TRBV6-4 to TRBJ2-3, with a possible D match to TRBD1 (5 bases). This CDR3 comprises 13 residues. The V and J ends lost 3 bases and 1 base respectively, with 5 bases between them. Germline V gene data show CDR1 as MRHNA and CDR2 as SNTAGT. The CDR3, as DNA: TGTGCCAGCAGTGAAGGGGGCACAGATACGCAGTATTTT. Its protein is CASSEGGTDTQYF.

The sample holds many counts of this clone. The V and J genes are TRBV7-3 and TRBJ2-1, with 10 bases lining up with TRBD2. V dropped 5 bases and J dropped 7; count of bases not matched to a gene: 2. CDR3 length: 13 amino acids. Germline V gives CDR1 SGHTA, CDR2 FQGTGA. The DNA of the CDR3 is TGTGCCAGCAGCCCTAGCGGGGGAAATGAGCAGTTCTTC. Its protein is CASSPSGGNEQFF.

This clone has at least ten counts. V gene TRBV3-1 combines with J gene TRBJ1-2; 7 bases fit TRBD1. The J segment lost 5 bases and the V segment lost 1 base, leaving 4 bases of the junction unmatched. Germline V gene data show CDR1 as LGHDT and CDR2 as YNNKEL (reference sequence). This CDR3 comprises 14 residues. CDR3 protein: CASSQVGTVYGYTF. The DNA for the CDR3 is TGTGCCAGCAGCCAAGTCGGGACAGTATATGGCTACACCTTC. Full variable domain (remainder filled in from reference TRBV3-1 and TRBJ1-2): DTAVSQTPKYLVTQMGNDKSIKCEQNLGHDTMYWYKQDSKKFLKIMFSYNNKELIINETVPNRFSPKSPDKAHLNLHINSLELGDSAVYFCASSQVGTVYGYTFGSGTRLTVV.

This clone was recorded at least ten times. The rearrangement links TRBV20-1 to TRBJ1-1, with D uncertain. The CDR3 runs to 16 residues. The germline CDR1 and CDR2 sequences are DFQATT and SNEGSKA (reference sequence). The V gene lost 3 bases and the J gene lost 1 base, with 18 bases spanning the gap. The CDR3 loop is CSASPYMEGTNTEAFF. The DNA for the CDR3 is TGCAGTGCTAGTCCCTACATGGAGGGCACGAACACTGAAGCTTTCTTT.

This clone was picked up many times. The chain has TRBV7-2 and TRBJ1-5, with 7 nucleotides matching TRBD1. Germline V gene sequence: CDR1 SGHTA, CDR2 FQGNSA. CDR3 length equals 15 residues. The junction had 6 bases not matched to a gene; V was cut back by 3 bases and J by 4 bases. The CDR3 DNA sequence: TGTGCCAGCAGCTTTACAGGGGAACTGAATCAGCCCCAGCATTTT. Its translation is CASSFTGELNQPQHF.

The table lists this clone with many counts. The identical CDR3 is also encoded by other nucleotide sequences in the sample. The rearrangement joins TRBV2 to TRBJ2-3, with D tentatively TRBD1 (6 bases). The CDR3 covers 12 residues. The V end lost 7 bases, the J end lost 3 bases, and 8 bases lay between the germline ends. Germline V CDR1 and CDR2: SNHLY, FYNNEI. In nucleotides, the CDR3 is TGTGCCAGCACACAGGGAACAGATACGCAGTATTTT. Translation: CASTQGTDTQYF. Based on the CDR3 plus reference TRBV2 and TRBJ2-3, the full variable domain is EPEVTQTPSHQVTQMGQEVILRCVPISNHLYFYWYRQILGQKVEFLVSFYNNEISEKSEIFDDQFSVERPDGSNFTLKIRSTKLEDSAMYFCASTQGTDTQYFGPGTRLTVL.

This clone was seen repeatedly, ten times or more. The identical CDR3 is also encoded by other nucleotide sequences in the sample. V is TRBV4-3 and J is TRBJ2-7; D call uncertain. Trimming removed 0 bases from V and 3 bases from J, with 15 bases in between. The CDR3 runs 16 residues. Germline V CDR1 and CDR2: LGHNA, YSLEER. CDR3 loop: CASSQDGTVGGYEQYF. The CDR3 DNA reads TGCGCCAGCAGCCAAGATGGAACGGTGGGCGGCTACGAGCAGTACTTC.

This clone was recorded many times. The gene calls are TRBV20-1 and TRBJ2-5; possible D gene TRBD1, 5 bases. Germline V lookup: CDR1 DFQATT, CDR2 SNEGSKA (reference sequence). This CDR3 comprises 13 residues. Trimming pared 5 bases from V and 0 bases from J, leaving 10 bases between. CDR3 coding DNA: TGCAGTGCTCTAGGACAAAACCAAGAGACCCAGTACTTC. Protein: CSALGQNQETQYF.

The genes are TRBV7-2 and TRBJ2-1, with 15 bases identical to TRBD2. CDR1 and CDR2 (germline): SGHTA, FQGNSA. After removal of 4 bases from V and 1 base from J, the junction contained 8 bases not matched to a gene. The CDR3 is made up of 19 amino acids. The CDR3 DNA sequence: TGTGCCAGCAGCTATTTCGGACTAGCGGGAGGGACATCCTACAATGAGCAGTTCTTC. Amino acid sequence: CASSYFGLAGGTSYNEQFF.

Ten or more counts support this clone. The chain combines TRBV15 with TRBJ2-6, with D unresolved. V was trimmed by 4 bases and J by 2 bases, leaving 9 bases between them. The CDR3 is 15 amino acids. Germline V gives CDR1 LNHNV, CDR2 YYDKDF (reference sequence). The CDR3 is CATSTSSAGANVLTF. The CDR3, as DNA: TGTGCCACCAGCACCTCCAGCGCTGGGGCCAACGTCCTGACTTTC.

This rearrangement joins TRBV7-2 to TRBJ1-2; D ambiguous. This CDR3 spans 14 amino acids. Trimming removed 2 bases from V and 4 bases from J, with 11 bases in between. Germline values: CDR1 SGHTA, CDR2 FQGNSA. CDR3 DNA: TGTGCCAGCAGCTTAAACAGCGATATCTATGGCTACACCTTC. It is translated as CASSLNSDIYGYTF. The full variable domain, with the rest looked up from reference TRBV7-2 and TRBJ1-2, is GAGVSQSPSNKVTEKGKDVELRCDPISGHTALYWYRQSLGQGLEFLIYFQGNSAPDKSGLPSDRFSAERTGGSVSTLTIQRTQQEDSAVYLCASSLNSDIYGYTFGSGTRLTVV.

The sample holds many counts of this clone. The J gene is TRBJ2-1, the V gene TRBV18, with D possibly TRBD1 on 5 matching bases. Per the germline V gene, CDR1 is KGHSH and CDR2 is LQKENI. The V end was cut by 3 bases, the J end by 2 bases, with 11 bases between. The CDR3 extends over 15 amino acids. CDR3 sequence (DNA): TGTGCCAGCTCACCCCAGCCACAGGCCTACAATGAGCAGTTCTTC. Its protein product is CASSPQPQAYNEQFF.

This clone was counted ten times or more. The chain joins TRBV11-2 to TRBJ2-1; TRBD2 matches at 11 bases. The trim removed 3 bases at V and 0 bases at J, leaving 1 base unmatched. Per the germline V gene, CDR1 is SGHAT and CDR2 is FQNNGV. The CDR3 is 16 amino acids. The chain's CDR3 is CASSFTSGSSYNEQFF. CDR3 nucleotide sequence: TGTGCCAGCAGCTTCACTAGCGGGAGCTCCTACAATGAGCAGTTCTTC.

The gene calls are TRBV6-5 and TRBJ2-3; unclear D gene. In germline, CDR1 is MNHEY, CDR2 SVGAGI. There are 16 residues in the CDR3. The germline V and J ends were trimmed by 7 bases and 3 bases, with 20 bases remaining between them. CDR3 protein: CASIPQARRSTDTQYF. The CDR3 DNA reads as TGTGCCAGCATTCCTCAGGCTAGAAGGAGTACAGATACGCAGTATTTT.